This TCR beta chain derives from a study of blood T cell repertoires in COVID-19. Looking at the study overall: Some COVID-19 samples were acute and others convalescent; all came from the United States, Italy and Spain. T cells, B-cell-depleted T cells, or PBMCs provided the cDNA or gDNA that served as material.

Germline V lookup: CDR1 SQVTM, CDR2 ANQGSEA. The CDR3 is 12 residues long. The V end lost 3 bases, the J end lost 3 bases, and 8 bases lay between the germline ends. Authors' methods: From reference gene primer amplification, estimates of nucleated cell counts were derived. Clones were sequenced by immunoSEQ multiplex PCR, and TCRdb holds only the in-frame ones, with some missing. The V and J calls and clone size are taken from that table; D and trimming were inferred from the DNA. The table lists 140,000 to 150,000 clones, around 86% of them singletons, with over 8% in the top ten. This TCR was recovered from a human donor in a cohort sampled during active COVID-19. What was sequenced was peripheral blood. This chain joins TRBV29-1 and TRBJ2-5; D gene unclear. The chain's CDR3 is CSVEGREETQYF. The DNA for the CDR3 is TGCAGCGTTGAGGGCAGAGAAGAGACCCAGTACTTC.